The sequence of this T cell receptor (beta chain) was determined in a study of T cells after yellow fever vaccination (dated by TCRdb to 2018 to 2020). With regard to the full study: Libraries from fractions with low cell numbers were prepared with the SMART-Seq v4 Ultra Low Input RNA kit. To track T-cell clones before and after primary and booster YFV17D yellow fever vaccination, bulk TCR alpha and beta repertoires were sequenced longitudinally. Two healthy male donors, one aged 18 to 30 and one aged 30 to 40 years, were included in the cohort. Blood was drawn at multiple timepoints before and after primary and secondary immunization, with bulk PBMC replicates and cell subsets isolated.

Instrument on record: Illumina NovaSeq 6000. TCR cDNA was synthesized by 5'RACE template switching, which introduced a universal primer site and unique molecular identifiers. Priming of cDNA synthesis was performed from both the TCR alpha and TCR beta constant segments. Two PCR steps were used to amplify libraries, with sample barcodes and sequencing adapters being added in the second step. Libraries were sequenced on Illumina HiSeq 2500 (2x100 bp) or NovaSeq (2x150 bp). As for the authors' bioinformatics: Demultiplexing of reads and collapsing into UMI consensus sequences were performed with MIGEC, and V(D)J alignment was carried out with MiXCR. Vaccine-responding clonotypes were identified with edgeR using replicate PBMC samples, with FDR below 0.01 and a log2 fold change above 5 up to day 15 being required. Each bulk clonotype was labeled CD4 or CD8 based on which sequenced repertoire, CD4 or CD8, contained the clonotype at higher abundance. Starting from the raw public reads, TCRdb applied fastp trimming at Q25, assembled clones with MiXCR and retained in-frame beta chains. Identical CDR3 protein sequences are pooled into one entry, listed with their most common genes and DNA. TCRdb, rather than the study authors, made the V and J calls. The sample has approximately 240,000 distinct CDR3 sequences on record, approximately 3.5% of them singletons. The top ten clones comprise under 20% of the sample.

CDR1 and CDR2 were assigned from the germline V gene as SQVTM and ANQGSEA. Trimming leaves V shorter by 5 bases and J shorter by 1 base, with the junction holding 6 bases beyond the gene matches. The cysteine opens and the phenylalanine closes a CDR3 of 16 amino acids. Only the CDR3 portion is preserved as DNA: 48 bases, with reading frame beginning at the first base. This clonotype was found many times. Its antigen remains undetermined. One base away there is no much larger clone; base qualities are not given. The treatment or condition label, as the study defines it: live attenuated yellow fever vaccine strain. At each blood-draw timepoint, two biological replicates of bulk PBMCs were obtained. A standard Ficoll-Paque protocol was used to isolate PBMCs from peripheral blood. RNA was extracted with TriZol from bulk PBMCs, CD4 and CD8 fractions, and dextramer-positive and dextramer-negative fractions.

Broad study findings and their caveats: After the booster, most of the clones that had expanded following primary vaccination were detected again (just under 97% of CD4 and around 88% of CD8), which suggests that memory was broadly maintained. The secondary T-cell response was found to be weaker but faster than the primary response, with a peak reached on day 5 rather than on day 15. Because abundant contaminating clonotypes from the bulk population could be contained in FACS-sorted repertoires, computational filtering was required. A small share of clonotypes occurred in both CD4 and CD8 compartments, likely arising from convergent recombination. Because the study included only two donors, the extent to which the findings can be generalized is limited.

The rearrangement combines TRBV29-1 with TRBJ2-6; 9 middle bases align to TRBD1. This sample comprised PBMCs, obtained 15 days after the yellow fever booster vaccination. The clonotype originates from a man between 18 and 35 years old who received the YFV17D yellow fever vaccine. This receptor carries the CDR3 CSVLWDRASGANVLTF. The nucleotides read TGCAGCGTTCTTTGGGACAGGGCTTCTGGGGCCAACGTCCTGACTTTC. The full variable domain, with segments outside the CDR3 supplied by the reference TRBV29-1 and TRBJ2-6 proteins, appears as SAVISQKPSRDICQRGTSLTIQCQVDSQVTMMFWYRQQPGQSLTLIATANQGSEATYESGFVIDKFPISRPNLTFSTLTVSNMSPEDSSIYLCSVLWDRASGANVLTFGAGSRLTVL.